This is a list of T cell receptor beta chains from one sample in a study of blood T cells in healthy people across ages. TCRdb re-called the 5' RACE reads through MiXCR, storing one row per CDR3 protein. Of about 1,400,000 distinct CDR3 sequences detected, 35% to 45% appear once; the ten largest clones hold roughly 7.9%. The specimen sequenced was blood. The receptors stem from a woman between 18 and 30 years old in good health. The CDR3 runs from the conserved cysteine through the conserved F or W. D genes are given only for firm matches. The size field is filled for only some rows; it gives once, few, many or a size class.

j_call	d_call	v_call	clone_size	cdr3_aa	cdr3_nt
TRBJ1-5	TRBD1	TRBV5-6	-	CASSLKTGAGNQPQHF	TGTGCCAGCAGTCTCAAGACAGGGGCGGGCAATCAGCCCCAGCATTTT
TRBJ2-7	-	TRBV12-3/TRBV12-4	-	CASSLDPGKGGEQYF	TGTGCCAGCAGTTTAGATCCGGGGAAAGGAGGCGAGCAGTACTTC
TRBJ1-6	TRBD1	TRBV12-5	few	CASGFLPGGDSPLHF	TGTGCTAGTGGTTTTTTGCCAGGGGGCGATTCACCCCTCCACTTT
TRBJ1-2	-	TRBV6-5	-	CASRRVGANYGYTF	TGTGCCAGCCGCCGAGTGGGAGCTAACTATGGCTACACCTTC
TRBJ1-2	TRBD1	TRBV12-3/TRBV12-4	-	CASSFLLQGDVGGYTF	TGTGCCAGCAGTTTCCTTCTCCAGGGGGATGTGGGCGGCTACACCTTC
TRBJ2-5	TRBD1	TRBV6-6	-	CASSYTTGAETQYF	TGTGCCAGCAGTTATACGACAGGGGCAGAGACCCAGTACTTC
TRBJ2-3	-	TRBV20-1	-	CSARGAGVPDTQYF	TGCAGTGCTAGGGGGGCAGGGGTCCCAGATACGCAGTATTTT
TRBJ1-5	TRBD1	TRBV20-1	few	CSASGVQGARDQPQHF	TGCAGTGCTAGCGGGGTACAGGGGGCGCGGGATCAGCCCCAGCATTTT
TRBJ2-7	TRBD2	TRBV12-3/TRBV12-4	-	CASSSPGLVGYEQYF	TGTGCCAGCAGTTCGCCGGGACTAGTAGGCTACGAGCAGTACTTC
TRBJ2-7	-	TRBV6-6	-	CASSYSGDYYEQYF	TGTGCCAGCAGTTACTCGGGCGACTACTACGAGCAGTACTTC
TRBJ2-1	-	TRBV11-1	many	CASSLIGDSYNEQFF	TGTGCCAGCAGCTTAATTGGGGACTCCTACAATGAGCAGTTCTTC
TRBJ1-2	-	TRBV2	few	CASRGVVANYGYTF	TGTGCCAGCAGGGGTGTGGTGGCTAACTATGGCTACACCTTC
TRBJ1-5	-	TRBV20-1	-	CSARAPGGVGQPQHF	TGCAGTGCTAGAGCCCCCGGGGGCGTAGGTCAGCCCCAGCATTTT
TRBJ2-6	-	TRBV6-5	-	CASSDSLSSGANVLTF	TGTGCCAGCAGCGACAGTCTAAGCTCTGGGGCCAACGTCCTGACTTTC
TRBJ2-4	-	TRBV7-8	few	CASSFLGGVGDIQYF	TGTGCCAGCAGCTTTCTAGGGGGGGTAGGGGACATTCAGTACTTC
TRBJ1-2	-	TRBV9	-	CASSPFRDNYTF	TGTGCCAGCAGCCCCTTTAGGGACAACTACACCTTC
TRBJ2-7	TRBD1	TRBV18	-	CASSPTQGAEQYF	TGTGCCAGCTCACCTACCCAGGGGGCCGAGCAGTACTTC
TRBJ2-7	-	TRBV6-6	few	CASSFLAHYEQYF	TGTGCCAGCAGTTTCTTGGCCCACTACGAGCAGTACTTC
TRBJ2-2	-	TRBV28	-	CASSSRTGFTGELFF	TGTGCCAGCAGTTCCCGGACTGGCTTCACCGGGGAGCTGTTTTTT
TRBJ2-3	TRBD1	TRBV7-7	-	CASSHRGRTDTQYF	TGTGCCAGCAGCCACAGGGGCCGCACAGATACGCAGTATTTT
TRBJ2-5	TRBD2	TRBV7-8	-	CASSRQTSGGNEQYF	TGTGCCAGCAGCCGCCAAACTAGCGGGGGAAATGAGCAGTACTTC
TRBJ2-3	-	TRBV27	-	CARSLGIGAPSTDTQYF	TGTGCCCGCAGTTTAGGTATCGGCGCGCCTTCCACAGATACGCAGTATTTT
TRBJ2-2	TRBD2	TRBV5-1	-	CASSSLADPNTGELFF	TGCGCCAGCAGCTCACTAGCGGATCCGAACACCGGGGAGCTGTTTTTT
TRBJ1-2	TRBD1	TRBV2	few	CASSENGQGIGGYTF	TGTGCCAGCAGTGAAAATGGACAGGGGATCGGAGGCTACACCTTC
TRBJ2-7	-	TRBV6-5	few	CASSYSAVGAGEQYF	TGTGCCAGCAGTTACTCCGCCGTAGGGGCGGGTGAGCAGTACTTC
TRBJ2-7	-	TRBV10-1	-	CASSESSGSSYEQYF	TGCGCCAGCAGTGAGTCTAGCGGCAGCTCCTACGAGCAGTACTTC
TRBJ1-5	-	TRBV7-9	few	CASSSQGGNQPQHF	TGTGCCAGCAGCTCACAGGGTGGGAATCAGCCCCAGCATTTT
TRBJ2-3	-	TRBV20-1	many	CSGRADTQYF	TGCAGTGGGCGGGCAGATACGCAGTATTTT
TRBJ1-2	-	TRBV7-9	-	CASSARVAGYGYTF	TGTGCCAGCAGCGCTCGTGTAGCGGGCTATGGCTACACCTTC
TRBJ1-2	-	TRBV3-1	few	CASSQDTRADDGYTF	TGTGCCAGCAGCCAAGATACCCGTGCCGACGATGGCTACACCTTC
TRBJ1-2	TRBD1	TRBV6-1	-	CASSPNPGGGYTF	TGTGCCAGCAGTCCAAACCCAGGGGGAGGCTACACCTTC
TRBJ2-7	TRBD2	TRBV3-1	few	CASSQLAGGSYEQYF	TGTGCCAGCAGCCAGCTAGCGGGAGGCTCCTACGAGCAGTACTTC
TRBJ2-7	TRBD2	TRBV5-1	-	CASSLALAGGRSYEQYF	TGCGCCAGCAGCTTGGCCCTAGCGGGAGGACGATCCTACGAGCAGTACTTC
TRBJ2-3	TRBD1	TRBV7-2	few	CASSLVGRGTGEGTQYF	TGTGCCAGCAGCTTAGTGGGGAGAGGGACAGGGGAGGGTACGCAGTATTTT
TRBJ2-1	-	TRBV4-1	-	CASSQGPVYEQFF	TGCGCCAGCAGCCAGGGACCAGTTTATGAGCAGTTCTTC
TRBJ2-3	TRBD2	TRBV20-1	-	CRVGTSGGAWADTQYF	TGCAGGGTCGGGACTAGCGGGGGGGCTTGGGCAGATACGCAGTATTTT
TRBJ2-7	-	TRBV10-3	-	CAISRGPEYEQYF	TGTGCCATCAGTCGAGGGCCGGAATACGAGCAGTACTTC
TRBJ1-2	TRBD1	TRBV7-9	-	CASSPAPTGKWSIASYTF	TGTGCTAGCAGCCCCGCCCCGACAGGGAAATGGAGTATTGCCAGCTACACCTTC
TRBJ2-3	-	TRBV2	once	CASQEVTSTDTQYF	TGTGCCAGTCAGGAAGTTACTAGCACAGATACGCAGTATTTT
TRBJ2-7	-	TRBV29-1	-	CSVYDRSSYEQYF	TGCAGCGTTTATGACCGAAGCTCCTACGAGCAGTACTTC
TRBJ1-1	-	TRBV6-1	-	CASTDTGNTEAFF	TGTGCCAGCACGGATACGGGGAACACTGAAGCTTTCTTT
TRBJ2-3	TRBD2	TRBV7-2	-	CASSSMGLAKDTQYF	TGTGCCAGCAGCTCCATGGGACTAGCGAAAGATACGCAGTATTTT
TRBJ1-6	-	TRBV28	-	CASSFGYNDNSPLHF	TGTGCCAGCAGTTTTGGGTACAACGATAATTCACCCCTCCACTTT
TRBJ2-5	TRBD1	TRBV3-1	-	CASSFARQGETQYF	TGTGCCAGCAGCTTTGCGCGACAGGGGGAGACCCAGTACTTC
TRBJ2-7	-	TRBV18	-	CAGSPWRGLYEQYF	TGTGCCGGCTCACCGTGGAGGGGGCTATACGAGCAGTACTTC
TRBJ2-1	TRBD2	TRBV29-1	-	CSSSSGWFNEQFF	TGCAGCTCCTCTAGCGGGTGGTTCAATGAGCAGTTCTTC
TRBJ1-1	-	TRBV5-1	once	CASSLGSYFLNTEAFF	TGCGCCAGCAGCTTGGGTTCCTATTTCCTCAACACTGAAGCTTTCTTT
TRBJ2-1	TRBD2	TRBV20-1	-	CSAREWTSGRRDEQFF	TGCAGTGCTAGAGAGTGGACTAGCGGGAGACGTGATGAGCAGTTCTTC
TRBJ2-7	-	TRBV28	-	CASSLPLRDIYEQYF	TGTGCCAGCAGTTTACCCCTCCGGGACATCTACGAGCAGTACTTC
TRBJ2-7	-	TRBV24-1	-	CATSDRQALGEQYF	TGTGCCACCAGTGATCGACAGGCCCTAGGGGAGCAGTACTTC
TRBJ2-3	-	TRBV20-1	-	CSRDLYTDTQYF	TGCAGTAGGGACTTGTACACAGATACGCAGTATTTT
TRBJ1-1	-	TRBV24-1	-	CAVGQMNTEAFF	TGTGCCGTTGGACAGATGAACACTGAAGCTTTCTTT